This record concerns one T cell receptor beta chain sequence. Its antigen remains unidentified. No base qualities exist here, and no much larger clone lies one base off it. One collaborating source in Seattle enrolled patients during active infection and followed them longitudinally through the course of disease. Whole blood was collected in K2EDTA tubes by collaborating institutions according to the institutions' own protocols. For TCRbeta analysis, collaborator samples were shipped as frozen whole blood, as isolated PBMCs, or as DNA extracted from either sample type. This record belongs to a study of blood T cell repertoires in COVID-19 (dated by TCRdb to about 2020). With regard to the full study: Collaborator samples came from the United States, Italy and Spain and covered acute and convalescent phases of COVID-19. The prospective study material was composed of cDNA or gDNA derived from T cells, B-cell-depleted T cells, or PBMCs. The samples were drawn from the first 160 participants of the ongoing ImmuneRACE study and from about 1,200 subjects provided by 6 global collaborators. Subjects who had been exposed to COVID-19, were actively infected with it, or had recovered from it provided the deeply sampled blood TCRbeta repertoires that made up the dataset. The repertoires were made available in a free public database intended to serve as a resource for research on the immune response to SARS-CoV-2. The sample metadata nearly always contained a de-identified subject ID, COVID-19 status, age in years and sex. Where HLA class I and class II types were available, the types were taken from metadata supplied by the sample provider, not from assay-based typing. Overall results and qualifications from the work: The quantity of clinical and demographic metadata differed by source and by participant and was supplied without curation.

The CDR3 covers 15 residues, taking in both the cysteine and the phenylalanine. Only the CDR3 portion is preserved as DNA: 45 bases, with reading frame beginning at the first base. Clipping removes 4 bases from V and 10 bases from J, with 6 as the unmatched junction base count. CDR1 and CDR2 are read off the germline V gene (reference sequence) as LNHDA and SQIVND. TCRbeta CDR3 regions were amplified from genomic DNA by means of the immunoSEQ Assay, a bias-controlled multiplex PCR. As for the original processing: The number of nucleated cells in each sample was estimated from the amplification of reference gene primers within the assay. To quantify the absolute abundance of each unique TCRbeta CDR3 rearrangement, sequence reads were collapsed and filtered. Productive Simpson clonality was computed per sample as the square root of Simpson's diversity index over productive rearrangements. The clones in this table, taken by TCRdb from immuneACCESS, are in-frame only. Not every clone is retained; where verified, under half of the shortfall comes from an unresolved V gene, and the cause of the rest is unknown. That table supplies the V and J calls and clone size; D and trimming were determined from the DNA. The sample table holds about 250,000 clones, of which around 88% were seen once. The top ten clonotypes cover about 6.7% of the sample.

The source of this sequence is a woman aged 30 to 39 with COVID-19, enrolled during active disease. The sequencing sample was made of peripheral blood. The sequence is built from TRBV19 and TRBJ2-1; TRBD2 agrees with 14 junctional bases. This receptor carries the CDR3 CASSTTSGGAEEQFF. The bases read TGTGCCAGTAGTACGACTAGCGGGGGGGCGGAGGAGCAGTTCTTC.